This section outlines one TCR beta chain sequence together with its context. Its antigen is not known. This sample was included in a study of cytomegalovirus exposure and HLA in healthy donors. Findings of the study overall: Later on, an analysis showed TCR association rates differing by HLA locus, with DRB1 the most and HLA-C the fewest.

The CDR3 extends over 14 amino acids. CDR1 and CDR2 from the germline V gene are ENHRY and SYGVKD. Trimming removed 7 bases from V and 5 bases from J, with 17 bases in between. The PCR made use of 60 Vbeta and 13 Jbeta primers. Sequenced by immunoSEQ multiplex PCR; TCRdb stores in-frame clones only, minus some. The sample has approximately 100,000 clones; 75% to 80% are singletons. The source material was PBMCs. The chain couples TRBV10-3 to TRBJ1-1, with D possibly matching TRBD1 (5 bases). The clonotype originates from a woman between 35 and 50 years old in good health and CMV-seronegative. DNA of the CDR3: TGTGCCATCAATATGCAGGGCGGCGGTACTGAAGCTTTCTTT. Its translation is CAINMQGGGTEAFF.